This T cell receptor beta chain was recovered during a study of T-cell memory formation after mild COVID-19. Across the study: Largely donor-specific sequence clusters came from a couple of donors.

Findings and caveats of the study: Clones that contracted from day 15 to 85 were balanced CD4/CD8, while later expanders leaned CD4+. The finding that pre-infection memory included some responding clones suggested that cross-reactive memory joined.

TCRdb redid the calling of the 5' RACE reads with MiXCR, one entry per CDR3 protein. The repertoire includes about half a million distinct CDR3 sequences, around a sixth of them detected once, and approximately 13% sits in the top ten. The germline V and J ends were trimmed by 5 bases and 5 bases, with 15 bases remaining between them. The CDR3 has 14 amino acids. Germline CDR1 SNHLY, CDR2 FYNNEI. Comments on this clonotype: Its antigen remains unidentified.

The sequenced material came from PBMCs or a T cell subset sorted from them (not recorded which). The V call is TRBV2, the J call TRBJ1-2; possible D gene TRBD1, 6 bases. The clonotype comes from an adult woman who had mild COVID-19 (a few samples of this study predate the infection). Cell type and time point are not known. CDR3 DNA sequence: TGTGCCAGCAGTTCACGACAGGCGGGTTATGGCTACACCTTC. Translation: CASSSRQAGYGYTF.